Below, 17 T cell receptor beta chains from the same sample are listed, as sequenced in a study of blood T cell repertoires in COVID-19. TCRdb keeps only in-frame clones here, not all; method: immunoSEQ multiplex PCR. The repertoire has approximately 150,000 clones, around 80% of them found once; the top ten carry more than 2%. Sequencing input: PBMCs or T cells enriched from blood (not recorded which). The receptors were gathered from a middle-aged man with acute COVID-19.

The rearrangement joins TRBV18 to TRBJ1-5, with D tentatively TRBD1 (6 bases). The germline gives CDR1 KGHSH, CDR2 LQKENI. Trimming took 5 bases from V and 1 from J, leaving 12 bases between them. This CDR3 is 15 amino acids long. The CDR3 nucleotides are TGTGCCAGCTCATCACAGGGAGCGAGCAATCAGCCCCAGCATTTT. Its protein is CASSSQGASNQPQHF.

The chain couples TRBV15 to TRBJ1-4; D remains ambiguous. V was pared by 1 base and J by 4 bases, with 4 bases between. The CDR3 consists of 13 residues. The V gene's germline CDR1 is LNHNV and CDR2 YYDKDF (reference sequence). The CDR3 protein is CATSRAVNEKLFF. In DNA form, the CDR3 reads TGTGCCACCAGCAGAGCGGTTAATGAAAAACTGTTTTTT.

This clone appeared a few times. Other DNA sequences in this specimen translate into the identical CDR3. The chain carries TRBV7-8 and TRBJ2-5, with 13 bases lining up with TRBD2. Germline V gene sequence: CDR1 SGHVS, CDR2 FQNEAQ. V was pared by 5 bases and J by 5 bases, with 8 bases of the junction left unmatched. This CDR3 spans 16 amino acids. CDR3 bases: TGTGCCAGCAGCCTCCAGACTAGCGGGGGGATGGAGACCCAGTACTTC. Translating it yields CASSLQTSGGMETQYF.

J is TRBJ2-3 and V is TRBV24-1, with 15 bases lining up with TRBD2. Germline-derived CDR1 and CDR2 are KGHDR and SFDVKD. The CDR3 is 17 amino acids. The V gene end was trimmed by 3 bases and the J gene end by 5 bases; junction bases not matched to a gene: 5. CDR3 coding DNA: TGTGCCACCAGTGATCCCTCGGGACTAGCGGGAGGAGATACGCAGTATTTT. Translation: CATSDPSGLAGGDTQYF.

V is TRBV5-5 and J is TRBJ2-7, with 8 positions matching TRBD1. Per the germline V gene, CDR1 is SGHKS and CDR2 is YYEKEE (reference sequence). The J segment lost 3 bases and the V segment lost 3 bases, leaving 5 bases of the junction unmatched. The CDR3 is 14 residues long. The DNA of the CDR3 is TGTGCCAGCAGCTGGGACAGGACCATCTACGAGCAGTACTTC. Translating gives CASSWDRTIYEQYF. The whole variable domain, remainder taken from reference TRBV5-5 and TRBJ2-7, is DAGVTQSPTHLIKTRGQQVTLRCSPISGHKSVSWYQQVLGQGPQFIFQYYEKEERGRGNFPDRFSARQFPNYSSELNVNALLLGDSALYLCASSWDRTIYEQYFGPGTRLTVT.

The V gene is TRBV14, the J gene TRBJ1-2, with D perhaps TRBD1 (6 bases). The germline V gene has CDR1 SGHDN and CDR2 FVKESK. The CDR3 is 14 residues long. V dropped 6 bases and J dropped 8 bases, with 19 bases sitting between them. CDR3 residues: CASRPTLTGEGYTF. The CDR3 DNA sequence: TGTGCCAGCAGACCTACTTTGACAGGAGAAGGCTACACCTTC.

The chain is built from TRBV3-1 (or the pseudogene TRBV3-2) and TRBJ2-7, with a possible D match to TRBD1 (5 bases). The CDR3 covers 14 residues. The V end lost 4 bases, the J end lost 2 bases, and 12 bases lay between the germline ends. In germline, CDR1 is LGHDT, CDR2 YNNKEL (reference sequence). Here the CDR3 reads CASSLQGDAYEQYF. CDR3 nucleotides: TGTGCCAGCAGCCTTCAAGGGGATGCCTACGAGCAGTACTTC.

The rearrangement uses TRBV19 and TRBJ1-1, with TRBD1 identical over 7 bases. V shed 3 bases, J shed 1 base, and the junction held 5 bases outside the gene matches. CDR1 and CDR2 (germline): LNHDA, SQIVND (reference sequence). This CDR3 is built from 15 residues. The CDR3 is CASSIRGPGNTEAFF. The CDR3 region has the DNA TGTGCCAGTAGTATTAGGGGGCCGGGGAACACTGAAGCTTTCTTT.

The table lists this clone with a count of one. The chain links TRBV7-2 to TRBJ1-6, with a tentative D call TRBD1 (6 bases). Trimming shortened V by 5 bases and J by 5 bases, and 10 bases separated the two germline ends. This CDR3 spans 14 amino acids. Germline V gene data show CDR1 as SGHTA and CDR2 as FQGNSA. The CDR3 protein is CASSPGGHNSPLHF. The CDR3 DNA is TGTGCCAGCAGCCCCGGGGGGCATAATTCACCCCTCCACTTT.

V is TRBV6-1 and J is TRBJ2-7; unclear D gene. From germline, CDR1 is MNHNS and CDR2 SASEGT. V lost 0 bases and J 7 bases, leaving 7 bases between the germline ends. This CDR3 has 12 residues. The CDR3: CASSEAQREQYF. The CDR3 nucleotides are TGTGCCAGCAGTGAAGCTCAGAGGGAGCAGTACTTC.

The V call is TRBV24-1, the J call TRBJ2-1; tentatively, D is TRBD2 (5 bases). Looked up from germline, CDR1 is KGHDR and CDR2 is SFDVKD. The CDR3 has 14 residues. V lost 5 bases, J lost 0 bases, and 7 bases lay in between. CDR3 amino acids: CATSGGSSYNEQFF. In nucleotides, the CDR3 is TGTGCCACCAGTGGAGGGTCCTCCTACAATGAGCAGTTCTTC.

The V gene is TRBV28, the J gene TRBJ1-2, with D perhaps matching TRBD1 (6 bases). The CDR3 covers 12 residues. Germline CDR1 MDHEN, CDR2 SYDVKM. V was clipped by 7 bases and J by 6 bases, with 12 bases between them. The CDR3 region is CASTDRRHGYTF. In DNA form, the CDR3 reads TGTGCCAGCACAGACAGGAGGCATGGCTACACCTTC.

This clone was found a few times. The chain couples TRBV19 to TRBJ2-2, with 8 bases matching TRBD2. V lost 3 bases and J lost 1; bases outside the gene matches: 4. Germline V gene data show CDR1 as LNHDA and CDR2 as SQIVND (reference sequence). The CDR3 has 16 residues. The CDR3, as DNA: TGTGCCAGTAGTATCTCACTAGCGGTGAACACCGGGGAGCTGTTTTTT. This sequence encodes CASSISLAVNTGELFF.

The CDR3, as DNA: TGTGCCAGCAGCATTAGTACAGGGATCGGCTACACCTTC. It encodes CASSISTGIGYTF. The chain uses TRBV7-3 and TRBJ1-2; tentatively, D is TRBD1 (6 bases). The CDR3 is 13 residues long. Germline CDR1 SGHTA, CDR2 FQGTGA. V gave up 5 bases and J gave up 8 bases, with 15 bases separating them.

J is TRBJ1-5 and V is TRBV24-1; tentatively, D is TRBD1 (6 bases). Looked up from germline, CDR1 is KGHDR and CDR2 is SFDVKD. The CDR3 has 14 residues. The V end was cut by 11 bases, the J end by 5 bases, with 18 bases between. The CDR3 loop is CASSGGGRDQPQHF. CDR3 bases: TGTGCCAGTTCGGGGGGGGGCAGGGATCAGCCCCAGCATTTT.

The chain uses TRBV5-6 and TRBJ2-5; possibly TRBD2 for D (5 bases). Trimming stripped 4 bases from V and 4 bases from J, with 20 bases between. The CDR3 sequence is 16 residues long. Per germline, CDR1 SGHDT and CDR2 YYEEEE. CDR3 nucleotide sequence: TGTGCCAGCAGCCGCGGGCCGCCTTCGGGCACAGAGACCCAGTACTTC. It yields the protein CASSRGPPSGTETQYF.

The gene calls are TRBV7-3 and TRBJ2-7; 7 bases are shared with TRBD1. This CDR3 contains 14 residues. V dropped 5 bases and J dropped 6; count of bases not matched to a gene: 10. Germline values: CDR1 SGHTA, CDR2 FQGTGA. As DNA, the CDR3 is TGTGCCAGCAGCCTAATGGACAGGCAGGGCGAGCAGTACTTC. Protein sequence: CASSLMDRQGEQYF.